What follows are 28 T cell receptor beta chains derived from one specimen sequenced in a study of OX40 agonist ivuxolimab in advanced cancers. Sequencing was performed with immunoSEQ multiplex PCR; in TCRdb, only in-frame clones are kept and a portion is missing. The repertoire has 45,000 to 55,000 clones, around 84% of them found once; the top ten carry around 1.6%. The material was CD4+ or CD8+ T cells sorted from blood, obtained in a trial of the OX40 agonist ivuxolimab. The receptors originated from an adult with an advanced solid tumor such as melanoma, head and neck, liver or kidney cancer.

The chain carries TRBV28 and TRBJ1-3; 10 bases fit TRBD1. CDR1 is MDHEN, CDR2 SYDVKM, per germline. J was trimmed by 1 base and V by 4 bases; bases with no gene match: 4. The CDR3 runs to 16 residues. The CDR3 DNA reads TGTGCCAGCAGTTCCGGGGGACAGGGGTCTGGAAACACCATATATTTT. This codes for CASSSGGQGSGNTIYF.

This sequence joins TRBV19 and TRBJ2-7, with 7 bases matching TRBD2. The junction had 0 bases not matched to a gene; V was cut back by 4 bases and J by 0 bases. Per germline, CDR1 LNHDA and CDR2 SQIVND (reference sequence). This CDR3 is 13 amino acids long. The chain's CDR3 is CASSSGSSYEQYF. The DNA of the CDR3 is TGTGCCAGTAGTAGCGGGAGCTCCTACGAGCAGTACTTC.

The genes are TRBV9 and TRBJ2-3; D is possibly TRBD2 (6 bases). CDR3 length: 17 amino acids. Germline V CDR1 and CDR2: SGDLS, YYNGEE. V was clipped by 3 bases and J by 4 bases, with 21 bases between them. The CDR3 spells CASSETRFEGAPDTQYF. The CDR3 DNA reads TGTGCCAGCAGCGAGACTAGGTTTGAAGGAGCTCCAGATACGCAGTATTTT.

The rearrangement uses TRBV5-6 and TRBJ2-3, with no clear D. The V gene lost 2 bases and the J gene lost 0 bases, with 7 bases spanning the gap. The CDR3 is 14 amino acids. From germline, CDR1 is SGHDT and CDR2 YYEEEE. The CDR3 loop is CASSFDASTDTQYF. The DNA of the CDR3 is TGTGCCAGCAGCTTCGACGCTAGCACAGATACGCAGTATTTT.

The chain couples TRBV29-1 to TRBJ2-7; 7 bases map to TRBD1. This CDR3 comprises 12 residues. The V segment lost 1 base and the J segment 3 bases; nucleotides outside the gene matches: 0. In germline, CDR1 is SQVTM, CDR2 ANQGSEA. The CDR3 DNA reads TGCAGCGTTGAAGGGACAGGCTACGAGCAGTACTTC. It specifies CSVEGTGYEQYF.

The chain employs TRBV4-2 and TRBJ1-2; D remains ambiguous. Trimming left V 0 bases short and J 8 bases short, with 10 bases between. Germline loops: CDR1 LGHNA, CDR2 YNFKEQ. This CDR3 spans 13 amino acids. CDR3 residues: CASSQDLGNGYTF. The DNA of the CDR3 is TGTGCCAGCAGCCAAGATCTGGGTAACGGCTACACCTTC.

The J gene is TRBJ2-7, the V gene TRBV6-6, with unresolved D. Trimming took 5 bases from V and 1 from J, leaving 9 bases between them. CDR1 and CDR2 from the germline V gene are MNHNY and SVGAGI (reference sequence). The CDR3 is made up of 13 amino acids. CDR3 protein: CASSATRSYEQYF. The CDR3 DNA is TGTGCCAGCAGTGCGACACGATCCTACGAGCAGTACTTC.

The chain combines TRBV19 with TRBJ1-2; D remains unclear. V dropped 3 bases and J dropped 1 base, with 12 bases sitting between them. CDR3 length: 15 residues. Germline V CDR1 and CDR2: LNHDA, SQIVND (reference sequence). The CDR3, as DNA: TGTGCCAGTAGTATCGGCAGACCTCTTAACTATGGCTACACCTTC. Its translation is CASSIGRPLNYGYTF.

By sample share, this clone is medium-sized (0.01 to 0.1%). V gene TRBV27 combines with J gene TRBJ1-1; 7 bases are a match to TRBD1. The CDR3 contains 13 residues. J lost 6 bases, V lost 6 bases, and 7 bases had no gene match. Looked up from germline, CDR1 is MNHEY and CDR2 is SMNVEV (reference sequence). The CDR3 reads CASRRLRGPEAFF. The CDR3 DNA reads TGTGCCAGCAGGAGACTTAGGGGGCCTGAAGCTTTCTTT.

This clone was observed once. CDR3: CASSPRQNQPQHF. In nucleotides, the CDR3 is TGTGCCAGCAGTCCCCGACAGAATCAGCCCCAGCATTTT. The chain is built from TRBV6-5 and TRBJ1-5; possible D gene TRBD1, 5 bases. Germline V CDR1 and CDR2: MNHEY, SVGAGI. V lost 5 bases and J lost 4, with 9 bases in between. The CDR3 extends over 13 amino acids.

The rearrangement uses TRBV5-6 and TRBJ2-4; D ambiguous. V lost 0 bases, J lost 0 bases, and 10 bases lay in between. The CDR3 loop spans 16 amino acids. From germline, CDR1 is SGHDT and CDR2 YYEEEE. The DNA of the CDR3 is TGTGCCAGCAGCTTGGAAGTCAGCAGAGCCAAAAACATTCAGTACTTC. Translation: CASSLEVSRAKNIQYF. The full variable domain, rest sourced from reference TRBV5-6 and TRBJ2-4, is DAGVTQSPTHLIKTRGQQVTLRCSPKSGHDTVSWYQQALGQGPQFIFQYYEEEERQRGNFPDRFSGHQFPNYSSELNVNALLLGDSALYLCASSLEVSRAKNIQYFGAGTRLSVL.

This sequence joins TRBV7-2 and TRBJ2-7, with D hard to call. Germline CDR1 and CDR2: SGHTA and FQGNSA. There are 13 residues in the CDR3. Trimming removed 3 bases at V and 0 bases at J, with 6 bases between. CDR3 DNA: TGTGCCAGCAGCTTTGCCGGCTCCTACGAGCAGTACTTC. It is translated as CASSFAGSYEQYF.

The CDR3 sequence is CASGDFLRRERRGNEQFF. The CDR3 DNA reads as TGTGCCAGCGGAGATTTCCTCCGGAGAGAGCGGCGAGGCAATGAGCAGTTCTTC. V gene TRBV27 combines with J gene TRBJ2-1; a weak D match, TRBD2 (5 bases). CDR1 and CDR2 (germline): MNHEY, SMNVEV (reference sequence). V was cut by 8 bases and J by 6 bases, with 29 bases left in between. The CDR3 sequence is 18 residues long.

The CDR3 coding sequence is TGTGCCAGCAGCTTAGCACTAGCGGGAGTCTACGAGCAGTACTTC. This translates into CASSLALAGVYEQYF. V usage is TRBV7-2 and J usage is TRBJ2-7; 11 bases align to TRBD2. Trimming removed 0 bases from V and 3 bases from J; junction bases left unmatched: 1. The CDR3 runs to 15 residues. Germline V gene sequence: CDR1 SGHTA, CDR2 FQGNSA.

This rearrangement joins TRBV6-6 to TRBJ2-7; 7 bases agree with TRBD1. Looked up from germline, CDR1 is MNHNY and CDR2 is SVGAGI (reference sequence). V was pared by 5 bases and J by 2 bases, with 6 bases of the junction left unmatched. The CDR3 consists of 14 residues. CDR3: CASSRQGPAYEQYF. Here the CDR3 DNA reads TGTGCCAGCAGTAGACAGGGTCCAGCCTACGAGCAGTACTTC.

This rearrangement joins TRBV10-1 to TRBJ2-5; a possible D gene is TRBD2 (7 bases). Matching the DNA end better, TRBJ2-7 makes the J call doubtful. The CDR3 runs 14 residues. CDR1 is WNHNN, CDR2 SYGVQD, per germline (reference sequence). The CDR3 loop is CANTTGGPPYEQYF. DNA of the CDR3: TGCGCCAACACGACCGGGGGGCCTCCCTACGAGCAGTACTTC.

The chain links TRBV10-3 to TRBJ2-1; TRBD1 agrees at 10 bases. The trim removed 3 bases at V and 3 bases at J, leaving 11 bases unmatched. The CDR3 loop spans 18 amino acids. Germline CDR1 ENHRY, CDR2 SYGVKD. CDR3 in amino acids: CAISDRDRGFLDYNEQFF. The CDR3 DNA reads as TGTGCCATCAGTGATCGGGACAGGGGATTTTTAGACTACAATGAGCAGTTCTTC.

This clone was detected only once. The chain recombines TRBV9 with TRBJ2-1, with TRBD2 identical over 9 bases. In germline, CDR1 is SGDLS, CDR2 YYNGEE. The ends lost 0 bases at V and 5 bases at J; junction bases unmatched: 0. The CDR3 is 14 residues long. The CDR3 DNA follows: TGTGCCAGCAGCGTAGGACTAGCGGACAATGAGCAGTTCTTC. Translation: CASSVGLADNEQFF.

DNA of the CDR3: TGTGCCAGCAGTGACCCCCGGGGCCTCGAGGAGCAGTACTTC. It codes for CASSDPRGLEEQYF. The rearrangement links TRBV2 to TRBJ2-7; D tentatively fits TRBD1 or TRBD2 (5 bases each). Germline CDR1 SNHLY, CDR2 FYNNEI. CDR3 size: 14 residues. Trimming removed 3 bases from V and 7 bases from J, with 16 bases in between.

The chain joins TRBV2 to TRBJ2-2, with 11 bases identical to TRBD1. There are 19 residues in the CDR3. Germline V gene sequence: CDR1 SNHLY, CDR2 FYNNEI. The V gene end was trimmed by 7 bases and the J gene end by 4 bases; junction bases not matched to a gene: 17. The CDR3 spells CASIGQGASGNEFTGELFF. The CDR3 nucleotides read TGTGCCAGCATTGGACAGGGGGCATCTGGTAACGAGTTCACCGGGGAGCTGTTTTTT.

V and J are TRBV5-8 and TRBJ1-4; D unclear. Trimming shortened V by 0 bases and J by 5 bases, and 5 bases separated the two germline ends. This CDR3 is 13 amino acids long. From germline, CDR1 is SGHTS and CDR2 YDEGEE. The DNA of the CDR3 is TGTGCCAGCAGCTTGGATAGGAATGAAAAACTGTTTTTT. Protein: CASSLDRNEKLFF.

V gene TRBV9 combines with J gene TRBJ2-5, with TRBD1 identical over 8 bases. V lost 0 bases to trimming and J lost 5 bases; unmatched junction nucleotides: 9. This CDR3 comprises 16 residues. The V gene's germline CDR1 is SGDLS and CDR2 YYNGEE. The CDR3 here is CASSVAAGGKEETQYF. The CDR3 DNA sequence: TGTGCCAGCAGCGTAGCAGCAGGGGGCAAGGAGGAGACCCAGTACTTC.

This clone was counted a single time. The rearrangement joins TRBV5-1 to TRBJ1-1; D not resolved. Trimming cost V 4 bases and J 3 bases, with 13 bases left between them. This CDR3 is built from 14 residues. In germline, CDR1 is SGHRS, CDR2 YFSETQ. The CDR3 bases are TGCGCCAGCAGCACGGACCCAAGGGACACTGAAGCTTTCTTT. Protein sequence: CASSTDPRDTEAFF.

The chain joins TRBV2 to TRBJ2-3; 9 bases are a match to TRBD1. V was clipped by 9 bases and J by 3 bases; unmatched bases: 7. The length of the CDR3 is 14 residues. Looked up from germline, CDR1 is SNHLY and CDR2 is FYNNEI. CDR3 protein: CASGTGTRTDTQYF. The CDR3 DNA reads TGTGCCAGTGGGACAGGGACACGAACAGATACGCAGTATTTT.

The rearrangement links TRBV7-9 to TRBJ1-3; D is unresolved. This CDR3 contains 14 residues. Germline CDR1 SEHNR, CDR2 FQNEAQ (reference sequence). Trimming removed 6 bases at V and 0 bases at J, with 9 bases between. The CDR3 loop is CASRSLNSGNTIYF. CDR3 nucleotides: TGTGCCAGCAGGTCATTGAACTCTGGAAACACCATATATTTT.

This clone was seen a few times. The rearrangement links TRBV11-3 to TRBJ1-5, with 8 bases aligning to TRBD1. The CDR3 is 17 amino acids. CDR1 is SGHNT, CDR2 YENEEA, per germline. Trimming at V came to 4 bases and at J to 1 base, leaving 9 bases not matched to a gene. In DNA, the CDR3 is TGTGCCAGCAGCTCCCGGGACAGGCCTAGGAGCAATCAGCCCCAGCATTTT. Amino acids: CASSSRDRPRSNQPQHF. The entire variable domain, with the rest obtained from reference TRBV11-3 and TRBJ1-5, is as follows: EAGVVQSPRYKIIEKKQPVAFWCNPISGHNTLYWYLQNLGQGPELLIRYENEEAVDDSQLPKDRFSAERLKGVDSTLKIQPAELGDSAVYLCASSSRDRPRSNQPQHFGDGTRLSIL.

V is TRBV28 and J is TRBJ1-3, with 8 nucleotides matching TRBD1. Germline V gene data show CDR1 as MDHEN and CDR2 as SYDVKM. The J segment lost 4 bases and the V segment lost 4 bases, leaving 18 bases of the junction unmatched. CDR3 length: 19 amino acids. CDR3 bases: TGTGCCAGCAGTTCGAGGGGAAGGACAGGGAGGTTGACAGGAAACACCATATATTTT. Translation: CASSSRGRTGRLTGNTIYF.

This clone was counted a single time. V gene TRBV27 combines with J gene TRBJ1-5, with unresolved D. V gave up 5 bases and J gave up 3 bases, with 14 bases separating them. There are 15 residues in the CDR3. CDR1 is MNHEY, CDR2 SMNVEV, per germline (reference sequence). In DNA, the CDR3 is TGTGCCAGCAGTCTCCGTGCCCGGGCCAATCAGCCCCAGCATTTT. Translation gives CASSLRARANQPQHF.